Listed below are T cell receptor beta chains from one sample, sequenced in a study of cytomegalovirus exposure and HLA in healthy donors. Clones were sequenced by immunoSEQ multiplex PCR, and TCRdb holds only the in-frame ones, with some missing. The sample shows around 230,000 clones, around 80% of them seen only once. Sequenced sample: PBMCs. Receptor source: a man aged 40-50 years in good health and CMV-seropositive. CDR3s include the opening cysteine and the closing phenylalanine or tryptophan. A D gene is named only where the DNA matches it firmly. Expanded clones are given a class, and other clones once, few, many or no size at all.

cdr3_aa: CASSAGLAGVEQYF
cdr3_nt: TGTGCCAGCAGCGCGGGACTAGCGGGAGTCGAGCAGTACTTC
v_call: TRBV9
d_call: TRBD2
j_call: TRBJ2-7
clone_size: -

cdr3_aa: CASSYRNGRAYNEQFF
cdr3_nt: TGTGCCAGCAGTTACCGGAACGGGAGGGCCTACAATGAGCAGTTCTTC
v_call: TRBV6-5
d_call: TRBD2
j_call: TRBJ2-1
clone_size: -

cdr3_aa: CASSPGGAGNTIYF
cdr3_nt: TGTGCCAGCTCACCAGGAGGGGCTGGAAACACCATATATTTT
v_call: TRBV18
d_call: -
j_call: TRBJ1-3
clone_size: -

cdr3_aa: CALRLSSGANVLTF
cdr3_nt: TGTGCCCTCCGACTGTCCTCTGGGGCCAACGTCCTGACTTTC
v_call: TRBV10-3
d_call: -
j_call: TRBJ2-6
clone_size: once

cdr3_aa: CASSWEAGAYEQYF
cdr3_nt: TGCGCCAGCAGCTGGGAAGCGGGGGCCTACGAGCAGTACTTC
v_call: TRBV4-1
d_call: TRBD2
j_call: TRBJ2-7
clone_size: -

cdr3_aa: CASSYPRVTDTQYF
cdr3_nt: TGTGCCAGCAGCTACCCCAGGGTCACAGATACGCAGTATTTT
v_call: TRBV7-9
d_call: -
j_call: TRBJ2-3
clone_size: few

cdr3_aa: CASSPGGVRWNTGELFF
cdr3_nt: TGTGCCAGCAGCCCCGGAGGGGTCAGGTGGAACACCGGGGAGCTGTTTTTT
v_call: TRBV4-2
d_call: -
j_call: TRBJ2-2
clone_size: -

cdr3_aa: CASSIGQVNSYEQYF
cdr3_nt: TGTGCCAGCAGCATAGGACAGGTAAACTCCTACGAGCAGTACTTC
v_call: TRBV7-2
d_call: TRBD1
j_call: TRBJ2-7
clone_size: -

cdr3_aa: CAISEAGTGSYEQYF
cdr3_nt: TGTGCCATCAGCGAGGCCGGGACAGGGTCCTACGAGCAGTACTTC
v_call: TRBV10-3
d_call: TRBD1
j_call: TRBJ2-7
clone_size: -

cdr3_aa: CASSFIYNEQFF
cdr3_nt: TGTGCCAGCAGCTTCATCTACAATGAGCAGTTCTTC
v_call: TRBV7-9
d_call: -
j_call: TRBJ2-1
clone_size: -

cdr3_aa: CASVFGQLYGYTF
cdr3_nt: TGTGCCAGCGTATTTGGGCAGCTCTATGGCTACACCTTC
v_call: TRBV6-6
d_call: -
j_call: TRBJ1-2
clone_size: -

cdr3_aa: CASSLVEMGDMGFNYEQYF
cdr3_nt: TGTGCCAGCAGCTTAGTAGAGATGGGGGACATGGGATTCAATTACGAGCAGTACTTC
v_call: TRBV11-2
d_call: -
j_call: TRBJ2-7
clone_size: few

cdr3_aa: CASSRPGASGRETQYF
cdr3_nt: TGTGCCAGTAGTAGACCGGGGGCTAGCGGGAGAGAGACCCAGTACTTC
v_call: TRBV19
d_call: TRBD2
j_call: TRBJ2-5
clone_size: -

cdr3_aa: CASSYSRSRGTDGYTF
cdr3_nt: TGTGCCAGCAGTTACTCACGTAGTCGGGGGACCGATGGCTACACCTTC
v_call: TRBV6-5
d_call: -
j_call: TRBJ1-2
clone_size: -

cdr3_aa: CASSPRDRYNQPQHF
cdr3_nt: TGTGCCAGCAGCCCCCGGGACAGATACAATCAGCCCCAGCATTTT
v_call: TRBV7-8
d_call: TRBD1
j_call: TRBJ1-5
clone_size: -

cdr3_aa: CASSPRTGEGGANVLTF
cdr3_nt: TGTGCCAGCAGTCCTCGGACAGGGGAAGGTGGGGCCAACGTCCTGACTTTC
v_call: TRBV27
d_call: TRBD1
j_call: TRBJ2-6
clone_size: -

cdr3_aa: CASSTPTRPTHNEQFF
cdr3_nt: TGTGCCAGCAGTACCCCGACTAGACCTACTCACAATGAGCAGTTCTTC
v_call: TRBV6-6
d_call: -
j_call: TRBJ2-1
clone_size: -

cdr3_aa: CAISESWAWETQYF
cdr3_nt: TGTGCCATCAGTGAGTCCTGGGCATGGGAGACCCAGTACTTC
v_call: TRBV10-3
d_call: -
j_call: TRBJ2-5
clone_size: -

cdr3_aa: CASSQDPRASVYNEQFF
cdr3_nt: TGTGCCAGCAGCCAAGACCCTCGGGCTAGCGTTTACAATGAGCAGTTCTTC
v_call: TRBV4-2
d_call: -
j_call: TRBJ2-1
clone_size: -

cdr3_aa: CASSVGPGGSYNEQFF
cdr3_nt: TGTGCCAGCAGCGTAGGCCCAGGGGGCTCCTACAATGAGCAGTTCTTC
v_call: TRBV9
d_call: TRBD1
j_call: TRBJ2-1
clone_size: few

cdr3_aa: CASRYGQGYEQYF
cdr3_nt: TGTGCCAGCAGGTATGGACAGGGCTACGAGCAGTACTTC
v_call: TRBV6-5
d_call: TRBD1
j_call: TRBJ2-7
clone_size: -

cdr3_aa: CASTPGNEKLFF
cdr3_nt: TGTGCCAGCACCCCCGGGAATGAAAAACTGTTTTTT
v_call: TRBV7-9
d_call: -
j_call: TRBJ1-4
clone_size: -

cdr3_aa: CAWSPGTVRTDTQYF
cdr3_nt: TGTGCCTGGAGCCCCGGGACTGTACGCACAGATACGCAGTATTTT
v_call: TRBV30
d_call: -
j_call: TRBJ2-3
clone_size: -

cdr3_aa: CASSEGGVDTEAFF
cdr3_nt: TGTGCCAGCAGTGAAGGCGGCGTCGACACTGAAGCTTTCTTT
v_call: TRBV2
d_call: -
j_call: TRBJ1-1
clone_size: once

cdr3_aa: CASSLGHSNLRQETQYF
cdr3_nt: TGTGCCAGCAGCTTGGGGCATTCCAACCTTCGGCAAGAGACCCAGTACTTC
v_call: TRBV7-9
d_call: -
j_call: TRBJ2-5
clone_size: -

cdr3_aa: CASSHPLGTDGYTF
cdr3_nt: TGTGCCAGCAGCCACCCCCTGGGGACAGACGGCTACACCTTC
v_call: TRBV7-9
d_call: TRBD1
j_call: TRBJ1-2
clone_size: -

cdr3_aa: CASSGPGTSGSAGANVLTF
cdr3_nt: TGTGCCAGCAGCGGCCCCGGGACTAGCGGGAGTGCTGGGGCCAACGTCCTGACTTTC
v_call: TRBV9
d_call: TRBD2
j_call: TRBJ2-6
clone_size: -

cdr3_aa: CSAPTDGYTF
cdr3_nt: TGCAGTGCCCCGACAGATGGCTACACCTTC
v_call: TRBV20-1
d_call: -
j_call: TRBJ1-2
clone_size: -

cdr3_aa: CASRDSSGNTIYF
cdr3_nt: TGTGCCAGCAGGGACAGCTCTGGAAACACCATATATTTT
v_call: TRBV6-6
d_call: -
j_call: TRBJ1-3
clone_size: few

cdr3_aa: CASSPSDRGNTIYF
cdr3_nt: TGTGCCAGCAGCCCCTCGGACCGGGGGAACACCATATATTTT
v_call: TRBV4-2
d_call: -
j_call: TRBJ1-3
clone_size: -

cdr3_aa: CASGVGATEAFF
cdr3_nt: TGTGCCAGCGGGGTAGGGGCCACTGAAGCTTTCTTT
v_call: TRBV6-1
d_call: -
j_call: TRBJ1-1
clone_size: once

cdr3_aa: CASSGQGGEGNTIYF
cdr3_nt: TGTGCCAGCAGCGGACAGGGGGGGGAGGGAAACACCATATATTTT
v_call: TRBV28
d_call: TRBD1
j_call: TRBJ1-3
clone_size: -

cdr3_aa: CASSESARYTGELFF
cdr3_nt: TGTGCCAGCAGTGAATCCGCCAGATACACCGGGGAGCTGTTTTTT
v_call: TRBV2
d_call: -
j_call: TRBJ2-2
clone_size: once

cdr3_aa: CASSAPGSETQYF
cdr3_nt: TGTGCCAGCAGCGCCCCCGGTTCAGAGACCCAGTACTTC
v_call: TRBV9
d_call: -
j_call: TRBJ2-5
clone_size: -

cdr3_aa: CASRPGQGFYYGYTF
cdr3_nt: TGTGCCAGTAGACCGGGACAGGGGTTTTACTATGGCTACACCTTC
v_call: TRBV19
d_call: TRBD1
j_call: TRBJ1-2
clone_size: -

cdr3_aa: CASRYRGNTGELFF
cdr3_nt: TGTGCCAGTAGATACAGGGGGAACACCGGGGAGCTGTTTTTT
v_call: TRBV19
d_call: TRBD1
j_call: TRBJ2-2
clone_size: -

cdr3_aa: CASSLGGTGGGYTF
cdr3_nt: TGTGCCAGCAGCTTGGGGGGGACAGGGGGCGGCTACACCTTC
v_call: TRBV5-4
d_call: TRBD1
j_call: TRBJ1-2
clone_size: -